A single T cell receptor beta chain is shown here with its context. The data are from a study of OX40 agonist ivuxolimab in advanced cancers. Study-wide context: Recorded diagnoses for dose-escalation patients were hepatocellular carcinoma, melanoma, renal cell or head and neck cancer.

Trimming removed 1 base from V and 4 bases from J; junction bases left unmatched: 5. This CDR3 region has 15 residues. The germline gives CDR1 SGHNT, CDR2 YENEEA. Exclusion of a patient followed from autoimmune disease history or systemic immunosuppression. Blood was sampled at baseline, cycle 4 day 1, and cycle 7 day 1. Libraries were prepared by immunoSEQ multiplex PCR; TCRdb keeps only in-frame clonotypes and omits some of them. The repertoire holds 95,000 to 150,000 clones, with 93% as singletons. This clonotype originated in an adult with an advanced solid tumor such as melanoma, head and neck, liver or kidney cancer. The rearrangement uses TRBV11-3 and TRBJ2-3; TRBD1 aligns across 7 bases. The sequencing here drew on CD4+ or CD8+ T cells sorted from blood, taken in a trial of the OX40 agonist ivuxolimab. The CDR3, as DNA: TGTGCCAGCAGCTTAGCAGGGGGTCTGGCAGATACGCAGTATTTT. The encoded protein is CASSLAGGLADTQYF.